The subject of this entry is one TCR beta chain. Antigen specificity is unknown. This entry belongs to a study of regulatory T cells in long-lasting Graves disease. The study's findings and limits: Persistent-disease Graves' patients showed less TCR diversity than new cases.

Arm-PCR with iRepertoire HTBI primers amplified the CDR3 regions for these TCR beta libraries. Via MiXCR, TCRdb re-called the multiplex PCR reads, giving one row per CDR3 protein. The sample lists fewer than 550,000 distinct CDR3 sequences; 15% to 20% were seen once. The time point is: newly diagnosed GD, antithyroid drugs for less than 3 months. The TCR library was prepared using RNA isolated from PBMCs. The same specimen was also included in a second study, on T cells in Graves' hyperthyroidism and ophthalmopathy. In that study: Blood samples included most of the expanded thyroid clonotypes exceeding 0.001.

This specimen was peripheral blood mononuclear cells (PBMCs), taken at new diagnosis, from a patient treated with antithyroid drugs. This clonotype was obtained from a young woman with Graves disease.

The CDR3 nucleotides read TGCGCCAGCAGCTCAGCTAGCTTGGCTGAGCAGTTCTTC. Its protein is CASSSASLAEQFF. V and J are TRBV5-1 and TRBJ2-1; the D gene is possibly TRBD2 (5 bases). V was pared by 3 bases and J by 9 bases, with 13 bases between. CDR3 size: 13 residues. Per germline, CDR1 SGHRS and CDR2 YFSETQ.